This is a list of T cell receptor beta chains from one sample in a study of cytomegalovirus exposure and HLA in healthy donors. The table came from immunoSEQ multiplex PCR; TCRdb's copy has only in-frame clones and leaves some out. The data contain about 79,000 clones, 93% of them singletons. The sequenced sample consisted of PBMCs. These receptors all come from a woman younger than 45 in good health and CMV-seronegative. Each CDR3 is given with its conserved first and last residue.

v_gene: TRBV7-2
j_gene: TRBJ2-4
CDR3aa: CASSLALAGGQKNIQYF

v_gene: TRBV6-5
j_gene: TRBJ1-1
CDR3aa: CASSYSSGAEAFF

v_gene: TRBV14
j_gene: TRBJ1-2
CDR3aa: CASSQEPGKRTRYTF

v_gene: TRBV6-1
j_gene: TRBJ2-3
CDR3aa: CASSETRATDTQYF

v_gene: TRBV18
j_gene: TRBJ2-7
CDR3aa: CASSPREAYEQYF

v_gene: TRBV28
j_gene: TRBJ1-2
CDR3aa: CASSPVDTNGYTF

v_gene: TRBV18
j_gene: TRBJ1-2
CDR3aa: CASSPSSANYGYTF

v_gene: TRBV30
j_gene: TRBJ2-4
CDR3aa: CAWSQETGAKNIQYF

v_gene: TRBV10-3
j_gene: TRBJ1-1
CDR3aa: CAIRDRDTEAFF

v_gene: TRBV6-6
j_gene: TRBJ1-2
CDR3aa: CASSKGTVYGYTF

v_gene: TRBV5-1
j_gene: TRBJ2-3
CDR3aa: CASSSGGSTDTQYF

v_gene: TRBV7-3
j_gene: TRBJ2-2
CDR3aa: CASSLDRQGRTGELFF

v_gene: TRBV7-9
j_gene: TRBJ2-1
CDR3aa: CASRDLSGGSYNEQFF

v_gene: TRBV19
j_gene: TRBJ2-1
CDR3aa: CASSIPSAAGGYDEQFF

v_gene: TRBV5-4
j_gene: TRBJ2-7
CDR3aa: CASSLGIDFTAEQYF

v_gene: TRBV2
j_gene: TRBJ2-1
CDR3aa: CASSEGTELLNEQFF

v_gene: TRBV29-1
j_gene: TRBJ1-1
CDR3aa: CSAITGTDTEAFF

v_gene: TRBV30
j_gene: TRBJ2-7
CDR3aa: CAWRDSLSREQYF

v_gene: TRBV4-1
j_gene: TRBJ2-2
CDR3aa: CASSQDLAGTLTGELFF

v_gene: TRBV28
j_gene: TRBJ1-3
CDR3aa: CASNHRVGGNTIYF

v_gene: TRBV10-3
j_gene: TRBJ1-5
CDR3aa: CAIRAGGFNQPQHF

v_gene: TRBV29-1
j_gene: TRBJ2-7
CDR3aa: CSVSPTRHEQYF

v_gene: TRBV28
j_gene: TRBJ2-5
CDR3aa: CASSGQGQETQYF

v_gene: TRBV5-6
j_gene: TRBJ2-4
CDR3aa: CASSLPLQGGAKNIQYF